Many counts were recorded for the clone carrying this T cell receptor (beta chain). Germline V gene lookup returns CDR1 SGHTA and CDR2 FQGTGA. V shed 5 bases and J 0 bases; nucleotides not matched to a gene: 6. CDR3 length: 17 amino acids. TCRbeta library construction was performed incorporating unique molecular identifiers. TCRdb processed the PCR reads anew with MiXCR; each CDR3 protein has one entry. Of around 450,000 distinct CDR3 sequences listed, roughly 43% are singletons. This entry comes from a study of T-cell reconstitution after alpha-beta-depleted transplantation in children. This receptor was identified in a girl aged 2-10 years with aplastic anemia, due to receive a stem cell transplant. The V and J genes are TRBV7-3 and TRBJ2-1, with TRBD2 identical over 11 bases. The input for sequencing was PBMCs, taken before TCRalphabeta/CD19-depleted stem cell transplant. This CDR3 is CASSRTSGLHSYNEQFF. In nucleotides, the CDR3 is TGTGCCAGCAGCCGGACTAGCGGGCTTCACTCCTACAATGAGCAGTTCTTC. Full variable domain (outside the CDR3, taken from reference TRBV7-3 and TRBJ2-1): GAGVSQTPSNKVTEKGKYVELRCDPISGHTALYWYRQSLGQGPEFLIYFQGTGAADDSGLPNDRFFAVRPEGSVSTLKIQRTERGDSAVYLCASSRTSGLHSYNEQFFGPGTRLTVL.